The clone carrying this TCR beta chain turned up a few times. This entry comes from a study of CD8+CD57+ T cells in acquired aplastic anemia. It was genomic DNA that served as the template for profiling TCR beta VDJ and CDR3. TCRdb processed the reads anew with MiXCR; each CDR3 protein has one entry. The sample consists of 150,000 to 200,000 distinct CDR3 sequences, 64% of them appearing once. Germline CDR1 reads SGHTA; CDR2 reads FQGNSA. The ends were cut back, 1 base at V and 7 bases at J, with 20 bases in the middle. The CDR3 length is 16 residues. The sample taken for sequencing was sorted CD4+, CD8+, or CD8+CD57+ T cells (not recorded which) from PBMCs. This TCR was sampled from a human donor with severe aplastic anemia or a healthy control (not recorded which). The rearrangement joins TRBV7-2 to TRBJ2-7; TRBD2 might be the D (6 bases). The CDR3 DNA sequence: TGTGCCAGCAGCTTAGTGTCGGGAGCTAACTTGGGGGAGCAGTACTTC. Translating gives CASSLVSGANLGEQYF.